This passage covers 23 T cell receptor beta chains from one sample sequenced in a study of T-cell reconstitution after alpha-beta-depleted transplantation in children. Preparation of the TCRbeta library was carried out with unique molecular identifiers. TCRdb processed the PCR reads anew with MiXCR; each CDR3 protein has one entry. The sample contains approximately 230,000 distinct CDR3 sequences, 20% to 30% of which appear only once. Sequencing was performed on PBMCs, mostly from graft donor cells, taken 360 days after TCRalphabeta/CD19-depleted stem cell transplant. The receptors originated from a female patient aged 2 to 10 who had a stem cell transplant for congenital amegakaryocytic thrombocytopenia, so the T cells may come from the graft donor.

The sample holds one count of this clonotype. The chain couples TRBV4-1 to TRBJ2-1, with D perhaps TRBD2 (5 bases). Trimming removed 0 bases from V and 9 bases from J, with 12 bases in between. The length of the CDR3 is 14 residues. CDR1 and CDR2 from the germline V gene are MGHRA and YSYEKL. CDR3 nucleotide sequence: TGCGCCAGCAGCCAAGATGGGAGAGGACTTGAGCAGTTCTTC. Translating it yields CASSQDGRGLEQFF.

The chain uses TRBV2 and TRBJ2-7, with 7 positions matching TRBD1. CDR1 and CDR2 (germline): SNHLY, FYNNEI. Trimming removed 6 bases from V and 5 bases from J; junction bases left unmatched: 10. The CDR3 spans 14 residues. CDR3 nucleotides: TGTGCCAGCAGGCAGGGGGTTCTTCGCCACGAGCAGTACTTC. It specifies CASRQGVLRHEQYF.

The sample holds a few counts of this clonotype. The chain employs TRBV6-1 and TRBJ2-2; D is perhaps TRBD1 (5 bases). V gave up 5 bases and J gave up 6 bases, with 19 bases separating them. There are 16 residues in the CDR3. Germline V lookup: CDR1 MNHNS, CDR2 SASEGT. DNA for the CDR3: TGTGCCAGCAGTAGACCTACAAGGGGAAATGCCGGGGAGCTGTTTTTT. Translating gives CASSRPTRGNAGELFF.

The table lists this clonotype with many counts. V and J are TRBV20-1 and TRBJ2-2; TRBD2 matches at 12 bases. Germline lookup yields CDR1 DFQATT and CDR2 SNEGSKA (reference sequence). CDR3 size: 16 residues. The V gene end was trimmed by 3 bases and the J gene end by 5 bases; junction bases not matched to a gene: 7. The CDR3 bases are TGCAGTGCTAGTACCCTAGCGGGAGGGGAGACCGGGGAGCTGTTTTTT. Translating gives CSASTLAGGETGELFF.

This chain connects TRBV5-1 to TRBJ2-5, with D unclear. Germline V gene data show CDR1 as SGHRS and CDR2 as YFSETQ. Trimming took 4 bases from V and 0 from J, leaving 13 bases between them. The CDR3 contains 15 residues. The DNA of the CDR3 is TGCGCCAGCAGCAGTGGGGTCGAGTACCAAGAGACCCAGTACTTC. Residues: CASSSGVEYQETQYF.

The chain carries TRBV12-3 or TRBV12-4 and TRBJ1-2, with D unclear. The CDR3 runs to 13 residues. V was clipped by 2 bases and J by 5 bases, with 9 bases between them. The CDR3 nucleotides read TGTGCCAGCAGTTTACAGGCTCGGTATGGCTACACCTTC. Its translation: CASSLQARYGYTF.

CDR3 coding DNA: TGTGCCAGCAGCTCGGGACTAGCGGGACACTCTCTCACAGATACGCAGTATTTT. This codes for CASSSGLAGHSLTDTQYF. This rearrangement joins TRBV7-3 to TRBJ2-3; 13 bases line up with TRBD2. This CDR3 is 18 amino acids long. With 4 bases clipped from V and 2 bases from J, the junction kept 9 bases outside the gene matches. CDR1 is SGHTA, CDR2 FQGTGA, per germline.

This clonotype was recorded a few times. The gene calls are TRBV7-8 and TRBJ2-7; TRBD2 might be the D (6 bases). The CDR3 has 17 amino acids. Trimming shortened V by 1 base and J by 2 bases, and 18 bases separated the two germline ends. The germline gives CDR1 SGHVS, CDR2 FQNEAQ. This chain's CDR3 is CASSLGVDRDFAYEQYF. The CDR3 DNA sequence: TGTGCCAGCAGCTTAGGAGTTGACCGGGACTTTGCCTACGAGCAGTACTTC.

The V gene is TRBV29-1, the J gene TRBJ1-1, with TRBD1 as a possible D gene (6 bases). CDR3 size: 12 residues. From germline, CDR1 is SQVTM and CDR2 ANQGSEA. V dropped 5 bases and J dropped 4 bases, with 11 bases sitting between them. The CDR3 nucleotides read TGCAGCGTTTTTACAGGGAGCACTGAAGCTTTCTTT. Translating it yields CSVFTGSTEAFF.

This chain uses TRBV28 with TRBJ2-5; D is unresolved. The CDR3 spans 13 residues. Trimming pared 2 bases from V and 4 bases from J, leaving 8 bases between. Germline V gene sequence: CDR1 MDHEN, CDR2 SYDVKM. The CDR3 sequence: CASSLARPETQYF. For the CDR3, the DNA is TGTGCCAGCAGTTTAGCCCGTCCAGAGACCCAGTACTTC. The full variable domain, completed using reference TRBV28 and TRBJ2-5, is DVKVTQSSRYLVKRTGEKVFLECVQDMDHENMFWYRQDPGLGLRLIYFSYDVKMKEKGDIPEGYSVSREKKERFSLILESASTNQTSMYLCASSLARPETQYFGPGTRLLVL.

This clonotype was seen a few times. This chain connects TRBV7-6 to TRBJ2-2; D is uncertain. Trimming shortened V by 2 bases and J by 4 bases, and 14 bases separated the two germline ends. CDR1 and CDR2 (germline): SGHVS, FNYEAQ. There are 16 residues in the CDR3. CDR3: CASSLSVDGGTGELFF. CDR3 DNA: TGTGCCAGCAGCTTATCGGTGGACGGTGGCACCGGGGAGCTGTTTTTT. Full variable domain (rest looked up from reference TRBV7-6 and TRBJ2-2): GAGVSQSPRYKVTKRGQDVALRCDPISGHVSLYWYRQALGQGPEFLTYFNYEAQQDKSGLPNDRFSAERPEGSISTLTIQRTEQRDSAMYRCASSLSVDGGTGELFFGEGSRLTVL.

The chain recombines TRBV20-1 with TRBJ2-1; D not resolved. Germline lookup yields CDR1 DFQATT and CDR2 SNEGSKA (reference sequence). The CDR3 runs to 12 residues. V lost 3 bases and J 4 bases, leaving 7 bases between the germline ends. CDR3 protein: CSASSLYNEQFF. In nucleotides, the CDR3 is TGCAGTGCTAGTTCCCTTTACAATGAGCAGTTCTTC.

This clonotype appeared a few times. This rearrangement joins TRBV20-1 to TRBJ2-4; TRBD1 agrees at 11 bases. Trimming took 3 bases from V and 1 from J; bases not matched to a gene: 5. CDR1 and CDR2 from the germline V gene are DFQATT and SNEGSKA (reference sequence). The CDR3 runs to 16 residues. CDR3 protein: CSASGQGAGAKNIQYF. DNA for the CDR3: TGCAGTGCTAGTGGACAGGGGGCTGGGGCCAAAAACATTCAGTACTTC.

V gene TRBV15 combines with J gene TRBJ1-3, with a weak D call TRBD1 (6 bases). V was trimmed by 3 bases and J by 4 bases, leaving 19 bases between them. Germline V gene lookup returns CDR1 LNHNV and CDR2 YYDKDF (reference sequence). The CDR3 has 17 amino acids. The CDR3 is CATSRARGLRPGNTIYF. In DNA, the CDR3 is TGTGCCACCAGCAGGGCCAGGGGTTTAAGACCCGGAAACACCATATATTTT.

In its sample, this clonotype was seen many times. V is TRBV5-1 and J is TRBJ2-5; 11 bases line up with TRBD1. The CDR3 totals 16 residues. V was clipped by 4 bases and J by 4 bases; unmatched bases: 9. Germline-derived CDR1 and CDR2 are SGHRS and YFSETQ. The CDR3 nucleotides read TGCGCCAGCAGCATTTTAGGACAGGGGGCAGGAGAGACCCAGTACTTC. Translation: CASSILGQGAGETQYF.

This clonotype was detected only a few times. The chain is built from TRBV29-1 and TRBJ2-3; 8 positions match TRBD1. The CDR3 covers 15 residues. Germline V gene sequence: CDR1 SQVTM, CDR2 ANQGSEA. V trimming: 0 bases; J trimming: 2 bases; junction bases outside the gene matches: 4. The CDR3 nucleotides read TGCAGCGTTGAAGACTGGACAGGGATCACAGATACGCAGTATTTT. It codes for CSVEDWTGITDTQYF.

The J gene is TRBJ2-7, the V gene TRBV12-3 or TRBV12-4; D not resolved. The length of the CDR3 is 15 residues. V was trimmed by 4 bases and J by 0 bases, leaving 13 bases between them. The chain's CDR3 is CASSSVGSSSYEQYF. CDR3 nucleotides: TGTGCCAGCAGTTCTGTAGGTTCTAGCTCCTACGAGCAGTACTTC.

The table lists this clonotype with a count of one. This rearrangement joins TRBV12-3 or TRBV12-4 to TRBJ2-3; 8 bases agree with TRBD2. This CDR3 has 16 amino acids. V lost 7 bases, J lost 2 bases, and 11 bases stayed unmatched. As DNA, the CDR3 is TGTGCCAGCAATGGGGGTAGCGGGGTGGACACAGATACGCAGTATTTT. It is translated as CASNGGSGVDTDTQYF.

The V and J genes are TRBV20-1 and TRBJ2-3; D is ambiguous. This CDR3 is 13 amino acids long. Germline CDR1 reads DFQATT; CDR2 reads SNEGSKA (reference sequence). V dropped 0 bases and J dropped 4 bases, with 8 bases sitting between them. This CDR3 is CSARDPWADTQYF. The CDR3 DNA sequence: TGCAGTGCTAGAGACCCCTGGGCAGATACGCAGTATTTT.

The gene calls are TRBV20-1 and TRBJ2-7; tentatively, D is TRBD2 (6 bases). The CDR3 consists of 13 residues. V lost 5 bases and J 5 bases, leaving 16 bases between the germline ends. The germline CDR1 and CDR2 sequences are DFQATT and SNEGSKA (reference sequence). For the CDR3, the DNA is TGCAGTGCTCGGAGGGACTCCAGTCACGAGCAGTACTTC. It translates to CSARRDSSHEQYF.

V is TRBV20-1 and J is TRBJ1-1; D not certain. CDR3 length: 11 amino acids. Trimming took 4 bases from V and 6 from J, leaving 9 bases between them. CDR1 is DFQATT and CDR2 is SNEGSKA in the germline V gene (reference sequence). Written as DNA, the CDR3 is TGCAGTGCTACGCCGTTTCCTGAAGCTTTCTTT. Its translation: CSATPFPEAFF.

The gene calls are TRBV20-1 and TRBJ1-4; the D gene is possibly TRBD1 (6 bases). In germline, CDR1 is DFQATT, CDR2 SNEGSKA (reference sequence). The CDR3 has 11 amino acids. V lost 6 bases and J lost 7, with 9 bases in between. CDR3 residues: CSAGRGEKLFF. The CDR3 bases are TGCAGTGCAGGCAGGGGTGAAAAACTGTTTTTT.

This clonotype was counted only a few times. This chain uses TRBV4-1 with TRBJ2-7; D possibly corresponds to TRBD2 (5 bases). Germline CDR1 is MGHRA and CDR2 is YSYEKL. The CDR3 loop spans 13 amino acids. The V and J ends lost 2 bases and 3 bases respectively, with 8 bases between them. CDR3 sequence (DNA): TGCGCCAGCAGCCAACCCAGCGGCTACGAGCAGTACTTC. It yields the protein CASSQPSGYEQYF.